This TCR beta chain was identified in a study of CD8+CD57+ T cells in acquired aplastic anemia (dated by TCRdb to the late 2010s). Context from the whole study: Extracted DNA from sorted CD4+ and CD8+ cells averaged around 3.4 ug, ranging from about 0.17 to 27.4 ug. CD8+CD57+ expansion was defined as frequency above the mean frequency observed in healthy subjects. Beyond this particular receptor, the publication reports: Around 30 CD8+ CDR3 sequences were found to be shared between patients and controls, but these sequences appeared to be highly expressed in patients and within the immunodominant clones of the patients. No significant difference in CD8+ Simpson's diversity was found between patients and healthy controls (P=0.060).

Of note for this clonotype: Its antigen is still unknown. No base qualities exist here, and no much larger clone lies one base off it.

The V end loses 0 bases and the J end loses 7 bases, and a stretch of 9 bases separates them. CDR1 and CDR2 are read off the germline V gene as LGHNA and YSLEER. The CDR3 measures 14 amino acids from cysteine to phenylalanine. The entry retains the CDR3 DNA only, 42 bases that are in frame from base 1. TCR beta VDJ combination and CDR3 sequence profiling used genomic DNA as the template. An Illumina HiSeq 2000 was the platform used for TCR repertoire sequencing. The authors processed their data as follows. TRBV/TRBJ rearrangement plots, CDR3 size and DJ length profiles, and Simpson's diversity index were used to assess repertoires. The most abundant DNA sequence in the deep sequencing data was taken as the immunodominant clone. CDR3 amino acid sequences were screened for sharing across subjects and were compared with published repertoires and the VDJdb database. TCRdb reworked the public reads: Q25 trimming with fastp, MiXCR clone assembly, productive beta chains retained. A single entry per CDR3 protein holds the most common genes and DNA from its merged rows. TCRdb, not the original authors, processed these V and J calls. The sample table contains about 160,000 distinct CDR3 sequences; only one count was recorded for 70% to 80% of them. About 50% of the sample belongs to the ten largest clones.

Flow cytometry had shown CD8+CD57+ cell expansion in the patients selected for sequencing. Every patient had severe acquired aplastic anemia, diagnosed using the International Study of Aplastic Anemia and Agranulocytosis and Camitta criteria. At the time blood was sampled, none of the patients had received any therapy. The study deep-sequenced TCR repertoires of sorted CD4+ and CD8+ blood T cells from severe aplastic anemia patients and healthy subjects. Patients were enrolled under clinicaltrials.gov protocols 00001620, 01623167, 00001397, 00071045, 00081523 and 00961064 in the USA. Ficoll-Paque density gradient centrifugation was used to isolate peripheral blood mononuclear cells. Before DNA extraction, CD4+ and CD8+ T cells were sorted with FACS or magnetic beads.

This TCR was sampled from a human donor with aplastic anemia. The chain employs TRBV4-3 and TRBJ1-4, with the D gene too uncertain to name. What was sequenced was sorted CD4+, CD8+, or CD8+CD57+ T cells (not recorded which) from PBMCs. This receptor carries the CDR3 CASSQEGRIEKLFF. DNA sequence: TGCGCCAGCAGCCAAGAGGGCAGGATTGAAAAACTGTTTTTT.